This is a list of T cell receptor beta chains from one sample in a study of identical twins. TCRdb called the 5' RACE reads again in MiXCR, with one record for every CDR3 protein. The profile shows roughly 250,000 distinct CDR3 sequences, 11% to 15% of them singletons. The sample taken for sequencing was memory (CD45RO+) T cells sorted from blood. All receptors derive from a woman aged 18-29 years in good health. Both conserved end residues are part of each CDR3. D genes are given only for firm matches. Expanded clones get a size class; other rows say once, few or many, or leave the size out.

clone_size	v_call	d_call	j_call	cdr3_aa	cdr3_nt
few	TRBV29-1	NA	TRBJ1-1	CSVSAGKNTEAFF	TGCAGCGTTTCGGCGGGGAAGAACACTGAAGCTTTCTTT
NA	TRBV9	NA	TRBJ2-2	CASSSDGATRTGELFF	TGTGCCAGCAGCTCCGACGGGGCCACGAGGACCGGGGAGCTGTTTTTT
NA	TRBV30	NA	TRBJ2-2	CAWSVPGITGELFF	TGTGCCTGGAGTGTACCAGGGATCACCGGGGAGCTGTTTTTT
many	TRBV2	TRBD1	TRBJ1-1	CASSAQGGNTEAFF	TGTGCCAGCAGTGCACAGGGGGGGAACACTGAAGCTTTCTTT
few	TRBV3-1	TRBD2	TRBJ2-3	CASSQGLAGARTQYF	TGTGCCAGCAGCCAGGGACTAGCGGGGGCCCGAACGCAGTATTTT
NA	TRBV20-1	NA	TRBJ2-5	CSARSFAGAQETQYF	TGCAGTGCTAGGTCTTTCGCGGGGGCCCAAGAGACCCAGTACTTC
NA	TRBV7-2	NA	TRBJ2-6	CASSLEITGANVLTF	TGTGCCAGCAGCTTAGAGATAACTGGGGCCAACGTCCTGACTTTC
few	TRBV29-1	TRBD1	TRBJ1-1	CSVVGTASGTEAFF	TGCAGCGTTGTCGGGACAGCCTCGGGCACTGAAGCTTTCTTT
many	TRBV4-2	NA	TRBJ2-3	CASSQEIRDTQYF	TGTGCCAGCAGCCAAGAAATCCGAGATACGCAGTATTTT
few	TRBV2	TRBD1	TRBJ1-2	CASSEGQASGGYTF	TGTGCCAGCAGTGAGGGACAGGCCTCTGGGGGCTACACCTTC
NA	TRBV7-3	TRBD2	TRBJ2-2	CASTPGTSGGTGELFF	TGTGCCAGCACCCCAGGGACTAGCGGGGGAACCGGGGAGCTGTTTTTT
NA	TRBV12-3/TRBV12-4	NA	TRBJ2-3	CASSSPGLGTDTQYF	TGTGCCAGCAGTTCTCCGGGACTCGGCACAGATACGCAGTATTTT
NA	TRBV7-2	NA	TRBJ2-3	CASSFPLGGSTDTQYF	TGTGCCAGCAGCTTCCCACTAGGCGGAAGCACAGATACGCAGTATTTT
NA	TRBV6-2/TRBV6-3	NA	TRBJ2-1	CASSLPWGDKSDEQFF	TGTGCCAGCAGTCTTCCATGGGGAGACAAGAGCGATGAGCAGTTCTTC
few	TRBV5-6	NA	TRBJ1-5	CASSLGPSNQPQHF	TGTGCCAGCAGCTTGGGTCCTTCCAATCAGCCCCAGCATTTT
NA	TRBV20-1	TRBD2	TRBJ2-3	CSARDASGRATDTQYF	TGCAGTGCTAGAGATGCAAGCGGGAGGGCAACAGATACGCAGTATTTT
few	TRBV7-9	NA	TRBJ1-1	CASSLAGTSEAFF	TGTGCCAGCAGCTTAGCGGGGACTTCTGAAGCTTTCTTT
NA	TRBV7-2	NA	TRBJ2-1	CASSLAQGREQFF	TGTGCCAGCAGCTTAGCGCAGGGCCGCGAGCAGTTCTTC
few	TRBV7-2	NA	TRBJ2-7	CASSLALGGSYEQHF	TGTGCCAGCAGCTTAGCGCTTGGGGGCTCCTACGAGCAGCACTTC
few	TRBV20-1	TRBD1	TRBJ1-5	CSARDYAGGSQPQHF	TGCAGTGCTAGAGATTACGCAGGGGGAAGTCAGCCCCAGCATTTT
many	TRBV9	NA	TRBJ1-1	CASSPVTGAMTEAFF	TGTGCCAGCAGCCCCGTGACAGGAGCCATGACTGAAGCTTTCTTT
few	TRBV12-3/TRBV12-4	NA	TRBJ2-1	CASSFNLASYNEQFF	TGTGCCAGCAGTTTTAACCTAGCCTCCTACAATGAGCAGTTCTTC
few	TRBV5-1	NA	TRBJ2-5	CASSSLLTGGAETQYF	TGCGCCAGCAGCTCCCTCCTGACAGGCGGTGCCGAGACCCAGTACTTC
few	TRBV12-3/TRBV12-4	TRBD2	TRBJ2-5	CASSFTSGRGTQYF	TGTGCCAGCAGTTTTACTAGCGGGAGGGGGACCCAGTACTTC
NA	TRBV7-9	NA	TRBJ2-3	CASSLGWSTDTQYF	TGTGCCAGCAGCTTAGGGTGGAGCACAGATACGCAGTATTTT
NA	TRBV2	TRBD2	TRBJ2-7	CASRVGLAGVHEQYF	TGTGCCAGCAGAGTCGGACTAGCGGGAGTCCACGAGCAGTACTTC
NA	TRBV7-9	NA	TRBJ2-7	CASSREGVYHEQYF	TGTGCCAGCAGCCGAGAAGGGGTATATCACGAGCAGTACTTC
many	TRBV6-5	NA	TRBJ1-5	CASSYPQLSNQPQHF	TGTGCCAGCAGTTACCCGCAGCTTAGCAATCAGCCCCAGCATTTT
few	TRBV3-1	NA	TRBJ2-1	CASSHLSGNEQFF	TGTGCCAGCAGTCACCTGTCCGGCAATGAGCAGTTCTTC
NA	TRBV3-1	NA	TRBJ2-1	CASSRDSSGQFF	TGTGCCAGCAGCCGGGACTCCTCCGGGCAGTTCTTC
many	TRBV7-2	NA	TRBJ2-1	CASSLIELSEQFF	TGTGCCAGCAGCTTAATTGAGCTATCTGAGCAGTTCTTC
few	TRBV20-1	NA	TRBJ1-2	CSARDLANYGYTF	TGCAGTGCTAGAGATTTAGCTAACTATGGCTACACCTTC
NA	TRBV7-9	NA	TRBJ2-1	CASSLQGRLLNEQFF	TGTGCCAGCAGCTTGCAGGGCCGCCTATTAAATGAGCAGTTCTTC
few	TRBV6-1	NA	TRBJ2-3	CASRSGPTQYF	TGTGCCAGCAGGAGCGGCCCTACGCAGTATTTT
few	TRBV6-1	NA	TRBJ2-3	CASSLQGGADTQYF	TGTGCCAGCAGTCTTCAGGGGGGCGCAGATACGCAGTATTTT
NA	TRBV29-1	TRBD1	TRBJ2-7	CSGTQGVPYEQYF	TGCAGCGGTACACAGGGGGTTCCCTACGAGCAGTACTTC
few	TRBV5-5	NA	TRBJ1-2	CASSLALSPGSASYGYTF	TGTGCCAGCAGCTTGGCCTTATCCCCGGGGTCGGCCTCCTATGGCTACACCTTC
NA	TRBV20-1	TRBD1	TRBJ2-1	CSAKATGAVDKQFF	TGCAGTGCTAAAGCGACAGGGGCTGTGGATAAGCAGTTCTTC
NA	TRBV11-3	NA	TRBJ1-1	CASSWERTEAFF	TGTGCCAGCAGCTGGGAGAGGACTGAAGCTTTCTTT
NA	TRBV30	TRBD1	TRBJ2-7	CAWGSWGQGFSEQYF	TGTGCCTGGGGCAGTTGGGGACAGGGGTTCTCCGAGCAGTACTTC
few	TRBV4-1	NA	TRBJ2-7	CASSPSVGPDYEQYF	TGCGCCAGCAGCCCTTCAGTGGGACCAGATTACGAGCAGTACTTC